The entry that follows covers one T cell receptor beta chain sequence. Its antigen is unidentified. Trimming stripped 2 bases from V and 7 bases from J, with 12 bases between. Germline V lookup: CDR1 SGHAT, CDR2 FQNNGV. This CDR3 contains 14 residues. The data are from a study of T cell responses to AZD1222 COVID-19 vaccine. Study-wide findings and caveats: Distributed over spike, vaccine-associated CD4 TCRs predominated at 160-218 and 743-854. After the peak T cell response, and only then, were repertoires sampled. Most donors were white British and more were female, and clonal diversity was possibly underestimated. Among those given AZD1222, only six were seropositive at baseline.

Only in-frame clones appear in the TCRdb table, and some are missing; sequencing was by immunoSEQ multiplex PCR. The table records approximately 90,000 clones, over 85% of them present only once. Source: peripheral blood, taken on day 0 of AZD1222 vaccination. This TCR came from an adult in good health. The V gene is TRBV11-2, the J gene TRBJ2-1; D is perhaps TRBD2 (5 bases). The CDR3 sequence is CASSLSGPQNEQFF. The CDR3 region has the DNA TGTGCCAGCAGCTTAAGCGGCCCCCAGAATGAGCAGTTCTTC.